This TCR beta chain appears in the sequencing data of a study of radiotherapy plus CTLA-4 blockade in lung cancer (dated by TCRdb to the late 2010s). Context from the whole study: Objective responses occurred in 15% to 20% of enrolled patients, and under 40% achieved disease control.

Points the paper makes about the study in general: After treatment with radiotherapy and ipilimumab, TCR clones that came from tumors expanded in the peripheral blood. The strongest predictors of response, as reported, were early dynamic changes in blood T cell clones along with a rise in serum interferon-beta after radiation.

The germline V gene provides CDR1 LGHNA and CDR2 YSLEER. The CDR3, from cysteine to phenylalanine, totals 15 residues. Solely the CDR3 DNA is kept, with 45 bases framed from the first base. V has 5 bases trimmed and J has 4 bases trimmed; junction bases matching no gene number 7. About this clone: Its antigen is currently not known. Base qualities are not provided; no much larger clone lies one nucleotide away.

The study tested focal radiation therapy combined with CTLA-4 blockade (ipilimumab) in patients with chemo-refractory metastatic non-small-cell lung cancer. Libraries were made using the immunoSEQ multiplex PCR assay. TCRdb limited this immuneACCESS table to in-frame rearrangements with V and J called. A share of clones is missing; checked studies link under half to unresolved V genes, and the rest is unexplained. The table for this sample lists 45,000 to 55,000 clones; 65% to 90% of them were counted only once. The ten largest clones represent less than 20% of the sample. This chain joins TRBV4-3 to TRBJ2-1; 8 of the junction bases match TRBD2. This sequence was found in a human donor with non-small cell lung cancer that progressed on radiotherapy plus ipilimumab. Some clones in this sample may be carry-over from other donors' samples. This specimen consisted of peripheral blood, obtained from a patient treated with radiotherapy plus ipilimumab. The CDR3 corresponds to CASSSLAGSYNEQFF. The DNA sequence is given as TGCGCCAGCAGCAGCCTAGCGGGTTCTTACAATGAGCAGTTCTTC.